These T cell receptor beta chains were read from a single sample in a study of beta chain features in type 1 diabetes. Using immunoSEQ multiplex PCR, the repertoire was profiled, and TCRdb retains in-frame clones only, with some absent. The repertoire holds about 260,000 clones, with less than 30% as singletons. The specimen was naive CD4+ T cells from blood. The receptors derive from a woman between 25 and 40 years old with type 1 diabetes. Both conserved end residues are part of each CDR3. Each record gives: J gene, clone size, V gene, D gene, CDR3 DNA, CDR3 protein. The D gene is left open where the match is weak. Some rows have no size entry. The others give once, few or many, or a class for an expanded clone.

TRBJ2-7 | few | TRBV29-1 | NA | TGCAGCGTTGGGGCACGCTCCTACGAGCAGTACTTC | CSVGARSYEQYF
TRBJ2-7 | NA | TRBV28 | TRBD2 | TGTGCCAGCAGTGATCCGGGACTAGGGGATTACGAGCAGTACTTC | CASSDPGLGDYEQYF
TRBJ2-5 | NA | TRBV28 | NA | TGTGCCAGCAGGTCTAACGCGGGTGCGGAGACCCAGTACTTC | CASRSNAGAETQYF
TRBJ1-1 | NA | TRBV27 | NA | TGTGCCAGCAGTTTTAACAGGGTGAACACTGAAGCTTTCTTT | CASSFNRVNTEAFF
TRBJ2-3 | NA | TRBV5-4 | TRBD2 | TGTGCCAGCAGCGACCGACTAGCGGGAGATACAGATACGCAGTATTTT | CASSDRLAGDTDTQYF
TRBJ2-5 | few | TRBV29-1 | NA | TGCAGCGTTGTGGGCCTAGCAGAGACCCAGTACTTC | CSVVGLAETQYF
TRBJ1-4 | NA | TRBV9 | NA | TGTGCCAGCGGATCGGGAACCGAAAAACTGTTTTTT | CASGSGTEKLFF
TRBJ2-1 | few | TRBV7-6 | NA | TGTGCCAGCAGCCGAGGGACTGACTCCTACAATGAGCAGTTCTTC | CASSRGTDSYNEQFF
TRBJ2-1 | NA | TRBV30 | TRBD2 | TGTGCCTGGCTAGCGGGAGGGTCCTACAATGAGCAGTTCTTC | CAWLAGGSYNEQFF
TRBJ2-5 | once | TRBV11-3 | NA | TGTGCCAGCAGCTTAGTAGCTAGTCGGGAGACCCAGTACTTC | CASSLVASRETQYF
TRBJ2-7 | NA | TRBV20-1 | NA | TGCAGTGCTAGAGATCAATACGAGCAGTACTTC | CSARDQYEQYF
TRBJ2-5 | NA | TRBV5-1 | NA | TGCGCCAGCAGTAGGACAGTCTCCCAAGAGACCCAGTACTTC | CASSRTVSQETQYF
TRBJ1-1 | few | TRBV18 | TRBD1 | TGTGCCAGCTCCATGGGACAGGCGACTGAAGCTTTCTTT | CASSMGQATEAFF
TRBJ2-5 | few | TRBV7-2 | NA | TGTGCCAGCAGCTTAGTTTCTAGCAGACAAGAGACCCAGTACTTC | CASSLVSSRQETQYF
TRBJ2-5 | few | TRBV18 | NA | TGTGCCAGCTCACCCGTCATACGCTTGACAGGTCAAGAGACCCAGTACTTC | CASSPVIRLTGQETQYF
TRBJ2-4 | few | TRBV11-3 | TRBD1 | TGTGCCAGCAGCTTAGCGGGACAGGGCTTACAGTACTTC | CASSLAGQGLQYF
TRBJ1-2 | NA | TRBV29-1 | NA | TGCAGCGTTGCCGGGAATCATGGCTACACCTTC | CSVAGNHGYTF
TRBJ2-3 | few | TRBV6-6 | NA | TGTGCCAGCAGCCCGGGGAAGGTAAACGGGCAGTATTTT | CASSPGKVNGQYF
TRBJ2-7 | NA | TRBV4-1 | TRBD2 | TGCGCCAGCAGCCAAGGTGGGACTAGCGGAAATACCTACGAGCAGTACTTC | CASSQGGTSGNTYEQYF
TRBJ1-4 | few | TRBV25-1 | NA | TGTGCCAGCAGTGAAGCATACGGTGAAAAACTGTTTTTT | CASSEAYGEKLFF
TRBJ2-7 | NA | TRBV6-5 | TRBD1 | TGTGCCAGCAGTTACGACAGGGGTACCGCCTACGAGCAGTACTTC | CASSYDRGTAYEQYF
TRBJ2-3 | NA | TRBV28 | TRBD2 | TGTGCCAGCAGTTTCCACAGACTAGCGGGAGAGGGAGATACGCAGTATTTT | CASSFHRLAGEGDTQYF
TRBJ2-3 | NA | TRBV18 | NA | TGTGCCAGCTCACCAGCAGGGGAAGATACGCAGTATTTT | CASSPAGEDTQYF
TRBJ2-1 | NA | TRBV30 | TRBD2 | TGTGCCTGGAGTTCGGCTAGCGGGTACAATGAGCAGTTCTTC | CAWSSASGYNEQFF
TRBJ2-1 | few | TRBV30 | TRBD2 | TGTGCCTTTCGACTAGCGGGAGGGTTGAATGAGCAGTTCTTC | CAFRLAGGLNEQFF
TRBJ2-7 | NA | TRBV4-1 | TRBD2 | TGCGCCAGCAGCCAAGATCCCCCGGGACTAGCGGGACTCTACGAGCAGTACTTC | CASSQDPPGLAGLYEQYF
TRBJ2-3 | NA | TRBV9 | TRBD2 | TGTGCCAGCAGTCCAACTAGCGGGAGCACAGATACGCAGTATTTT | CASSPTSGSTDTQYF
TRBJ2-7 | few | TRBV6-1 | NA | TGTGCCAGCAGTGAAGGGTCGTTGCGTTGGGAGCAGTACTTC | CASSEGSLRWEQYF
TRBJ2-5 | few | TRBV4-1 | NA | TGCGCCAGCAGCCAGACAGGAGGAGAGACCCAGTACTTC | CASSQTGGETQYF
TRBJ2-5 | NA | TRBV9 | NA | TGTGCCAGCAGCCCGTCCCAGGGCCTGCAGACCCAGTACTTC | CASSPSQGLQTQYF
TRBJ1-5 | few | TRBV7-2 | TRBD1 | TGTGCCAGCAGCGGCGGACAGGGGGGCCTTGGCAATCAGCCCCAGCATTTT | CASSGGQGGLGNQPQHF
TRBJ2-2 | few | TRBV19 | NA | TGTGCCAGCCTCCCTGTGGGGGCGGTCACCGGGGAGCTGTTTTTT | CASLPVGAVTGELFF
TRBJ2-1 | NA | TRBV11-2 | NA | TGTGCCAGCAGCTTAGGCGTCGGGACATCTTACAATGAGCAGTTCTTC | CASSLGVGTSYNEQFF
TRBJ2-4 | few | TRBV5-4 | TRBD1 | TGTGCCAGCAGCCCGGGGACAGGCCAGCGACGGTACTTC | CASSPGTGQRRYF
TRBJ2-7 | few | TRBV15 | TRBD1 | TGTGCCACCAGCTCTCGAGGACGGACAGGGATGGACTACGAGCAGTACTTC | CATSSRGRTGMDYEQYF
TRBJ2-7 | NA | TRBV11-3 | NA | TGTGCCAGCAGCTTTTCTCCTACGGAGCAGTACTTC | CASSFSPTEQYF
TRBJ2-7 | few | TRBV30 | NA | TGTGCCTGGAGTCCAGGACAGTCCTACGAGCAGTACTTC | CAWSPGQSYEQYF
TRBJ2-2 | few | TRBV30 | NA | TGTGCCTGGAGTTTAAGGGGGAACACCGGGGAGCTGTTTTTT | CAWSLRGNTGELFF
TRBJ2-1 | few | TRBV4-1 | TRBD2 | TGCGCCAGCAGCCAAGAGGGACTAGCGGGAGGAGGGAGCTGGGACAATGAGCAGTTCTTC | CASSQEGLAGGGSWDNEQFF
TRBJ2-1 | NA | TRBV7-3 | TRBD1 | TGTGCCAGCAGCTCAATGACAGGGCTTGAGCAGTTCTTC | CASSSMTGLEQFF
TRBJ2-7 | few | TRBV4-1 | NA | TGCGCCAGCAGCGTTGAAGGCTTTGGCGGGCAGTACTTC | CASSVEGFGGQYF
TRBJ1-1 | NA | TRBV5-1 | TRBD1 | TGCGCCAGCAGCCCCAATGTCTTGACAGGGCTTCATTACACTGAAGCTTTCTTT | CASSPNVLTGLHYTEAFF
TRBJ1-2 | few | TRBV9 | NA | TGTGCCAGCAGTTCCCGGCCAGGGGACTATGGCTACACCTTC | CASSSRPGDYGYTF
TRBJ2-7 | few | TRBV29-1 | NA | TGCAGCGTCCTATCTTCGACAGGTACCTACGAGCAGTACTTC | CSVLSSTGTYEQYF
TRBJ1-4 | few | TRBV18 | TRBD1 | TGTGCCAGCACCCGACAGGGCTTTGGTGAAAAACTGTTTTTT | CASTRQGFGEKLFF
TRBJ2-7 | few | TRBV28 | NA | TGTGCCAGCAGTCTAATACAGGGAGACGAGCAGTACTTC | CASSLIQGDEQYF
TRBJ2-1 | NA | TRBV25-1 | NA | TGTGCCAGCAGTGGGGTGGTTGGGCTCGGCTCCTACAATGAGCAGTTCTTC | CASSGVVGLGSYNEQFF
TRBJ2-7 | once | TRBV2 | NA | TGTGCCAGCAGTGACATGGCTGGTGAGCAGTACTTC | CASSDMAGEQYF
TRBJ2-7 | NA | TRBV2 | NA | TGTGCCAGCAGGGTGGCAGGGGTCGCCTACGAGCAGTACTTC | CASRVAGVAYEQYF
TRBJ1-3 | NA | TRBV9 | NA | TGTGCCAGCAGAGAGCTTCCCTCTGGAAACACCATATATTTT | CASRELPSGNTIYF
TRBJ1-2 | NA | TRBV7-9 | TRBD1 | TGTGCCAGCAGCCAGACAGGGGGGCCCTATGGCTACACCTTC | CASSQTGGPYGYTF
TRBJ2-3 | few | TRBV5-1 | NA | TGCGCCAGCAGCTTGGGACAGACCACAGATACGCAGTATTTT | CASSLGQTTDTQYF
TRBJ2-2 | NA | TRBV30 | NA | TGTGCCTGGAGTGGGACATACACCGGGGAGCTGTTTTTT | CAWSGTYTGELFF
TRBJ2-7 | NA | TRBV7-9 | NA | TGTGCCAGCAGCTCGACAGAATACGAGCAGTACTTC | CASSSTEYEQYF
TRBJ1-2 | few | TRBV23-1 | TRBD1 | TGCGCCAGCACCATGGGACAGATTAATGGCTACACCTTC | CASTMGQINGYTF
TRBJ1-5 | once | TRBV27 | NA | TGTGCCAGCAGTTTATCGGAGGGGTGGGATCAGCCCCAGCATTTT | CASSLSEGWDQPQHF
TRBJ2-4 | few | TRBV9 | TRBD2 | TGTGCCAGCAGCGCGGGAGGGAGGCTGGGCATTCAGTACTTC | CASSAGGRLGIQYF
TRBJ2-7 | few | TRBV4-2 | TRBD2 | TGTGCCAGCAGCCAAGATCAAGAGCGGGAGGATCGCGAGCAGTACTTC | CASSQDQEREDREQYF
TRBJ1-2 | NA | TRBV2 | NA | TGTGCCAGCAGGAGGCAGAACTATGGCTACACCTTC | CASRRQNYGYTF